Below, one T cell receptor beta chain is given with its context. Its target is not known. The data stem from a study of T cells in Graves' hyperthyroidism and ophthalmopathy. Findings and limits, study-wide: For ophthalmopathy, model prediction preceded onset by a median about 6 months. Blood also showed most of the thyroid clonotypes that were expanded above 0.001.

It was RNA transcripts that yielded the amplified TCR beta CDR3 regions. The HTBI primer set was used in a first-round RT-PCR of the TCR CDR3. One entry per CDR3 protein results from TCRdb running MiXCR on the multiplex PCR reads. The sample carries around 350,000 distinct CDR3 sequences, about a fifth recorded once. There are 16 residues in the CDR3. Trimming took 2 bases from V and 5 from J; bases not matched to a gene: 10. The V gene's germline CDR1 is SGHTA and CDR2 FQGTGA. Patients having uncontrolled infection, another autoimmune disease, pregnancy or lactation were not included. Source material for PBMCs was more than 9.5 ml fresh peripheral blood.

Input material: blood. The TCR was taken from a young woman with Graves' hyperthyroidism. This rearrangement joins TRBV7-3 to TRBJ2-5, with 8 bases matching TRBD1. The CDR3 DNA sequence: TGTGCCAGCAGCTTAGGAACCAGGGGGCCTTTCGAGACCCAGTACTTC. Its translation: CASSLGTRGPFETQYF.